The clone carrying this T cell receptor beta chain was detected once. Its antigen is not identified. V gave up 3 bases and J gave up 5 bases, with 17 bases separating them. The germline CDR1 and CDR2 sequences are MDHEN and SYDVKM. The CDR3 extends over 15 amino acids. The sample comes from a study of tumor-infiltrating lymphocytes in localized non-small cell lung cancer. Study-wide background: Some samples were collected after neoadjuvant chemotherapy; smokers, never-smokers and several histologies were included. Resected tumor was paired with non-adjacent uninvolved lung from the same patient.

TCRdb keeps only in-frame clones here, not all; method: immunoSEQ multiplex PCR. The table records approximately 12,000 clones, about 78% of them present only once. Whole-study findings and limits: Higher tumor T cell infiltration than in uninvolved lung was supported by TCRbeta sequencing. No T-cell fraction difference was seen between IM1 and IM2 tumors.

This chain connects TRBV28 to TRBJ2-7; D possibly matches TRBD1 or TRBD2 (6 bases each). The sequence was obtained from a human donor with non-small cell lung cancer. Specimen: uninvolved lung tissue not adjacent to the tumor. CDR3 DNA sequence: TGTGCCAGCAGTTTGCAGGGGACTTCCGCGGACGAGCAGTACTTC. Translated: CASSLQGTSADEQYF.